These 4 T cell receptor beta chains originate from one sample sequenced in a study of T cells in Graves' hyperthyroidism and ophthalmopathy. RNA transcripts served as the template for amplifying TCR beta CDR3 regions. HTBI primers drove first-round RT-PCR of the TCR CDR3. TCRdb redid the calling of the multiplex PCR reads with MiXCR, one entry per CDR3 protein. The sample lists 550,000 to 650,000 distinct CDR3 sequences, approximately 14% occurring once. Sequencing was carried out using blood. These receptors were collected from a woman aged 40 to 50 with Graves' hyperthyroidism.

The chain combines TRBV6-2 or TRBV6-3 with TRBJ2-1; TRBD1 is a possible D gene (5 bases). The DNA end is more similar to TRBJ2-7, so the J call may be wrong. The CDR3 is 15 amino acids. Germline V gives CDR1 MNHEY, CDR2 SVGEGT. The CDR3 nucleotides read TGTGCCAGCAGTTACGGTCAGGGTGGCCACAATGAGCAGTACTTC. This gives the protein CASSYGQGGHNEQYF.

The rearrangement uses TRBV19 and TRBJ2-2, with TRBD2 matching 9 bases. Unmatched junction bases numbered 13, after V lost 6 bases and J lost 5 bases. The CDR3 covers 17 residues. CDR1 LNHDA and CDR2 SQIVND come from the germline V gene (reference sequence). CDR3 residues: CASRKTQSSGATGELFF. CDR3 bases: TGTGCCAGTAGGAAGACCCAATCTAGCGGGGCGACCGGGGAGCTGTTTTTT.

Concerning this clonotype itself: Given a much more abundant clone one base away, this may be a read error. The genes are TRBV12-3 or TRBV12-4 and TRBJ2-7; possibly TRBD1 or TRBD2 for D (6 bases each). V was clipped by 5 bases and J by 6 bases, with 17 bases between them. CDR3 length equals 14 residues. Here the CDR3 reads CASSALHGGSEQYF. The DNA for the CDR3 is TGTGCCAGCAGTGCGCTTCACGGGGGCAGCGAGCAGTACTTC.

This clonotype was picked up many times. The chain carries TRBV2 and TRBJ2-1; 8 nucleotides match TRBD1. The germline CDR1 and CDR2 sequences are SNHLY and FYNNEI. There are 14 residues in the CDR3. V gave up 6 bases and J gave up 6 bases; unmatched junction bases: 7. The CDR3 reads CASRNTGGRNEQFF. For the CDR3, the DNA is TGTGCCAGCAGGAATACAGGGGGGCGCAATGAGCAGTTCTTC.